This T cell receptor (beta chain) was documented in a study of blood T cell repertoires in COVID-19. Study in general: The United States, Italy and Spain provided the acute and convalescent COVID-19 samples. T cells, B-cell-depleted T cells, or PBMCs supplied cDNA or gDNA.

J lost 2 bases, V lost 4 bases, and 3 bases had no gene match. Per the germline V gene, CDR1 is SGDLS and CDR2 is YYNGEE. The CDR3 spans 14 residues. In the original processing: The authors estimated nucleated cell counts from reference gene primer amplification. Measured with immunoSEQ multiplex PCR; TCRdb has only the in-frame clones, and not every one. D and trimming were read from the DNA, whereas the V and J calls and clone size are those reported in that table. The sample records roughly 230,000 clones, 90% being singletons. Seattle's cohort entered during active infection and was followed longitudinally.

This rearrangement joins TRBV9 to TRBJ1-3, with TRBD1 identical over 7 bases. Sequencing used peripheral blood. The source of this sequence is a woman aged 55-70 years with COVID-19, enrolled during active disease. CDR3 bases: TGTGCCAGCAGCATGACAGGGCCTGGAAACACCATATATTTT. It is translated as CASSMTGPGNTIYF.